These 24 T cell receptor beta chains were sequenced from one sample in a study of CXCR3 chemokines and chemotherapy response in bladder cancer. TCRdb analysed the PCR reads with MiXCR anew, one entry per CDR3 protein. The table has 7,000 to 9,500 distinct CDR3 sequences, 23% seen once. The sample was collected from a patient whose treatment included neoadjuvant chemotherapy. The receptors come from a human donor with bladder cancer that did not respond to neoadjuvant chemotherapy.

This clonotype is medium-sized (0.01 to 0.1%) in the sample. V and J are TRBV19 and TRBJ2-1; 7 positions agree with TRBD1. V was pared by 5 bases and J by 1 base, with 11 bases of the junction left unmatched. CDR3 length equals 17 residues. Germline V gene sequence: CDR1 LNHDA, CDR2 SQIVND (reference sequence). The chain's CDR3 is CASSLTGTAISYNEQFF. The DNA of the CDR3 is TGTGCCAGTAGTCTGACCGGGACAGCCATATCCTACAATGAGCAGTTCTTC.

The chain is built from TRBV11-2 and TRBJ1-1; D remains ambiguous. The CDR3 runs to 13 residues. Deletions cut 1 base from V and 11 bases from J, with 14 bases between. Germline loops: CDR1 SGHAT, CDR2 FQNNGV. The CDR3 region is CASSLGEAHEAFF. The CDR3 DNA sequence: TGTGCCAGCAGCTTAGGAGAGGCGCATGAGGCTTTCTTT.

This clonotype qualifies as medium-sized. This sequence joins TRBV27 and TRBJ2-2; D is unclear. Trimming removed 5 bases at V and 2 bases at J, with 3 bases between. The CDR3 extends over 12 amino acids. The germline CDR1 and CDR2 sequences are MNHEY and SMNVEV (reference sequence). As DNA, the CDR3 is TGTGCCAGCAGTCAAAACACCGGGGAGCTGTTTTTT. Its translation: CASSQNTGELFF.

By sample fraction, this clonotype is medium-sized. The chain is built from TRBV30 and TRBJ1-5; D remains unclear. Trimming took 1 base from V and 5 from J, leaving 9 bases between them. The CDR3 spans 13 residues. Germline CDR1 and CDR2: GTSNPN and SVGIG (reference sequence). The CDR3 region is CAWSGSWDQPQHF. The CDR3 bases are TGTGCCTGGAGTGGGTCGTGGGATCAGCCCCAGCATTTT.

As concerns this clonotype: A read error is possible here, since a much larger clone lies one base away. The CDR3 ends on some other residue instead of the conserved phenylalanine or tryptophan, so this is likely a read error. The gene calls are TRBV20-1 and TRBJ2-2, with 7 bases lining up with TRBD2. V lost 2 bases, J lost 2 bases, and 5 bases stayed unmatched. The CDR3 extends over 15 amino acids. From germline, CDR1 is DFQATT and CDR2 SNEGSKA (reference sequence). This CDR3 reads CSARRGDYNTGELFV. The CDR3 DNA is TGCAGTGCTAGACGGGGGGATTACAACACCGGGGAGCTGTTTGTT.

This clonotype was seen only once. This is likely an artifact of a read error, given a far larger clone one base away. The chain links TRBV9 to TRBJ2-7; D might be TRBD2 (6 bases). This CDR3 has 15 residues. Germline V gene sequence: CDR1 SGDLS, CDR2 YYNGEE. Deletions cut 4 bases from V and 2 bases from J, with 16 bases between. The CDR3 bases are TGTGCCAGCAGCCTAGAGGGTTCTAGCGCCTACGAGCAGTACTTC. Amino acids: CASSLEGSSAYEQYF.

This clonotype occurred many times. Written as DNA, the CDR3 is TGTGCCAGCAGTTTCTGGGGTGAGCGGGGGGGCCTTCAGTTCTTC. It translates to CASSFWGERGGLQFF. V usage is TRBV12-3 or TRBV12-4 and J usage is TRBJ2-1; 10 nucleotides line up with TRBD2. The CDR3 has 15 residues. V lost 3 bases, J lost 13 bases, and 12 bases stayed unmatched.

There are many counts of this clonotype. The CDR3 bases are TGTGCCAGCAGTTACAAAACAGGGGGGGGTGAAAAACTGTTTTTT. As protein: CASSYKTGGGEKLFF. The genes are TRBV6-6 and TRBJ1-4; 8 positions match TRBD1. Germline CDR1 is MNHNY and CDR2 is SVGAGI (reference sequence). There are 15 residues in the CDR3. Losses at the gene ends were 2 bases for V and 7 bases for J; bases not matched to a gene: 6.

At least ten counts were recorded for this clonotype. The chain combines TRBV9 with TRBJ2-3; 10 nucleotides line up with TRBD2. Germline trimming cut 3 bases from V and 5 bases from J; bases unmatched to any gene: 12. The germline V gene has CDR1 SGDLS and CDR2 YYNGEE. The CDR3 sequence is 17 residues long. DNA of the CDR3: TGTGCCAGCAGCGCCTCTAGCGGGGGCCCCAAGGGAGATACGCAGTATTTT. It yields the protein CASSASSGGPKGDTQYF.

Turning to this clonotype: It differs at one base from a far larger clone, so likely a read error. The chain uses TRBV6-2 or TRBV6-3 and TRBJ2-3; TRBD1 matches 10 bases. Germline V gene lookup returns CDR1 MNHEY and CDR2 SVGEGT. The CDR3 runs 16 residues. The V segment lost 5 bases and the J segment 1 base; nucleotides outside the gene matches: 6. DNA for the CDR3: TGTGCCAGCAGTGAGTGGGACAGGGGAGGCACAGATACGCAGTATTTT. It specifies CASSEWDRGGTDTQYF.

This clonotype has at least ten counts. The chain has TRBV11-1 and TRBJ1-4; D unresolved. This CDR3 is 15 amino acids long. The V gene's germline CDR1 is SGHAT and CDR2 FQDESV (reference sequence). With 1 base removed from V and 0 bases from J, the gap between germline ends came to 6 bases. CDR3 sequence (DNA): TGTGCCAGCAGCTTAGGCAGAACAACTAATGAAAAACTGTTTTTT. This gives the protein CASSLGRTTNEKLFF.

This clonotype was observed many times. V gene TRBV6-5 combines with J gene TRBJ1-5, with D possibly TRBD1 on 5 matching bases. The germline gives CDR1 MNHEY, CDR2 SVGAGI. V was pared by 6 bases and J by 10 bases, with 19 bases between. This CDR3 has 14 residues. The CDR3 DNA sequence: TGTGCCAGCAGCCCACCCGGGGGAGTGGGTCCCCAGCATTTT. This gives the protein CASSPPGGVGPQHF.

Remarks on this clonotype: This is likely an artifact of a read error, given a far larger clone one base away. The CDR3: CASHGLAGAETQYF. As DNA, the CDR3 is TGTGCCAGCCATGGGCTAGCGGGGGCAGAGACCCAGTACTTC. This chain joins TRBV6-2 or TRBV6-3 and TRBJ2-5; 10 bases match TRBD2. Germline loops: CDR1 MNHEY, CDR2 SVGEGT. V dropped 8 bases and J dropped 4; count of bases not matched to a gene: 7. CDR3 size: 14 residues.

The chain links TRBV6-5 to TRBJ2-3; TRBD1 aligns across 12 bases. The CDR3 is made up of 15 amino acids. Losses at the gene ends were 4 bases for V and 6 bases for J; bases not matched to a gene: 5. Germline CDR1 MNHEY, CDR2 SVGAGI. Here the CDR3 reads CASSSGTGGVDTQYF. The DNA for the CDR3 is TGTGCCAGCAGTTCCGGGACAGGGGGCGTGGATACGCAGTATTTT.

This clonotype ranks as medium-sized. The chain employs TRBV27 and TRBJ1-1; 9 bases fit TRBD1. After removal of 7 bases from V and 5 bases from J, the junction contained 5 bases not matched to a gene. Germline V gene lookup returns CDR1 MNHEY and CDR2 SMNVEV (reference sequence). The CDR3 sequence is 13 residues long. The CDR3 protein is CASIRTGETEAFF. The CDR3, as DNA: TGTGCCAGCATTAGGACAGGGGAGACTGAAGCTTTCTTT.

There are a few counts of this clonotype. A read error is likely here: a far larger clone is one base away. The genes are TRBV19 and TRBJ2-5; the D is unclear. Between the trimmed V and J ends, which lost 6 bases and 11 bases, there was a span of 22 bases. The CDR3 totals 14 residues. Germline lookup yields CDR1 LNHDA and CDR2 SQIVND (reference sequence). The CDR3 protein is CASRSSSSYNEQYF. The CDR3 coding sequence is TGTGCCAGTAGAAGCAGTAGCTCCTACAATGAGCAGTACTTC.

This clonotype was observed many times. V gene TRBV5-5 combines with J gene TRBJ2-5, with D uncertain. V lost 0 bases, J lost 5 bases, and 5 bases lay in between. This CDR3 has 12 amino acids. Germline V gene data show CDR1 as SGHKS and CDR2 as YYEKEE (reference sequence). CDR3 sequence: CASSLAFETQYF. As DNA, the CDR3 is TGTGCCAGCAGCTTGGCATTCGAGACCCAGTACTTC.

This clonotype was seen a handful of times. V gene TRBV20-1 combines with J gene TRBJ1-3; D not resolved. Germline lookup yields CDR1 DFQATT and CDR2 SNEGSKA (reference sequence). CDR3 size: 15 residues. Trimming left V 5 bases short and J 0 bases short, with 14 bases between. The CDR3 protein is CSALEGPGSGNTIYF. The CDR3 DNA follows: TGCAGTGCTCTAGAGGGCCCGGGCTCTGGAAACACCATATATTTT.

At least ten counts were recorded for this clonotype. The genes are TRBV14 and TRBJ1-4; maybe TRBD1 (5 bases). The CDR3 has 15 amino acids. Germline CDR1 SGHDN, CDR2 FVKESK. V was pared by 0 bases and J by 8 bases, with 13 bases between. The CDR3 sequence is CASSQEAGPGEKLFF. The CDR3, as DNA: TGTGCCAGCAGCCAAGAGGCGGGGCCGGGGGAAAAACTGTTTTTT.

Relative to its sample, this clonotype is medium-sized. This chain joins TRBV6-2 or TRBV6-3 and TRBJ1-1; D gene ambiguous. CDR3 size: 14 residues. Germline values: CDR1 MNHEY, CDR2 SVGEGT. V lost 6 bases and J 0 bases, leaving 11 bases between the germline ends. CDR3 protein: CASRAGFMNTEAFF. The CDR3 DNA sequence: TGTGCCAGCAGGGCCGGTTTTATGAACACTGAAGCTTTCTTT.

This clonotype was observed at least ten times. The chain couples TRBV7-2 to TRBJ2-2; D is undetermined. The CDR3 loop spans 14 amino acids. V dropped 5 bases and J dropped 6 bases, with 13 bases sitting between them. Germline-derived CDR1 and CDR2 are SGHTA and FQGNSA. CDR3 in amino acids: CASSQKHGSGELFF. The DNA for the CDR3 is TGTGCCAGCAGCCAAAAGCATGGGTCCGGGGAGCTGTTTTTT.

This clonotype was counted at least ten times. The rearrangement joins TRBV5-4 to TRBJ2-3; 15 nucleotides line up with TRBD2. This CDR3 has 17 residues. The germline CDR1 and CDR2 sequences are SGHNT and YYREEE (reference sequence). V lost 4 bases, J lost 1 base, and 4 bases stayed unmatched. The CDR3 loop reads CASSRTSGGAGTDTQYF. Here the CDR3 DNA reads TGTGCCAGCAGCCGGACTAGCGGGGGGGCAGGCACAGATACGCAGTATTTT. The variable domain in full, with the rest retrieved from reference TRBV5-4 and TRBJ2-3, is ETGVTQSPTHLIKTRGQQVTLRCSSQSGHNTVSWYQQALGQGPQFIFQYYREEENGRGNFPPRFSGLQFPNYSSELNVNALELDDSALYLCASSRTSGGAGTDTQYFGPGTRLTVL.

This clonotype occurred many times. CDR3 DNA: TGTGCCACTTGTTCCAGGGAGGGCACTGAAGCTTTCTTT. It specifies CATCSREGTEAFF. V gene TRBV12-3 or TRBV12-4 combines with J gene TRBJ1-1; a possible D gene is TRBD1 (5 bases). The V end was cut by 10 bases, the J end by 4 bases, with 16 bases between. The CDR3 length is 13 residues.

This clonotype was observed many times. The chain carries TRBV20-1 and TRBJ1-3, with 7 bases that match TRBD1. V shed 1 base, J shed 3 bases, and the junction held 6 bases outside the gene matches. Germline CDR1 DFQATT, CDR2 SNEGSKA (reference sequence). This CDR3 is built from 15 residues. CDR3 protein: CSARGDSVGGNTIYF. Written as DNA, the CDR3 is TGCAGTGCTAGAGGGGACAGTGTAGGTGGAAACACCATATATTTT.